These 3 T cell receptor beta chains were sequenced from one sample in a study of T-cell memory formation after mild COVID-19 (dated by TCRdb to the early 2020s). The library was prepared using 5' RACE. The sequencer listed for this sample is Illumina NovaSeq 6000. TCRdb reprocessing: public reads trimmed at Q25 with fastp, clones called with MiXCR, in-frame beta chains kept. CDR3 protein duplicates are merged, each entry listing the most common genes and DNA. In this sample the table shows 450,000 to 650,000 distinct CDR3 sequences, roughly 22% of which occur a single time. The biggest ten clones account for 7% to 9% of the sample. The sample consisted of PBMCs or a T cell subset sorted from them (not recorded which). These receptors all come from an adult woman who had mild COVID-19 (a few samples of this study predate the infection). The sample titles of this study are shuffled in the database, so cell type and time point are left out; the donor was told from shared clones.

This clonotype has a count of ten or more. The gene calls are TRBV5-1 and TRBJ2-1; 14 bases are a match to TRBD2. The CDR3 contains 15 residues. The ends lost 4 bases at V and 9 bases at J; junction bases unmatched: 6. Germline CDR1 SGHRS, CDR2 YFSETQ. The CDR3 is CASSAGLAGGLEQFF. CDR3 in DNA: TGCGCCAGCAGCGCCGGACTAGCGGGGGGACTTGAGCAGTTCTTC.

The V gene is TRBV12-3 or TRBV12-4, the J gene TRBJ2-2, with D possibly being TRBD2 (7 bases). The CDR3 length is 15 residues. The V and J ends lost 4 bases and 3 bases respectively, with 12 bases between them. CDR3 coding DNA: TGTGCCAGCAGTTCCGGGGGGCCCTACACCGGGGAGCTGTTTTTT. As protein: CASSSGGPYTGELFF.

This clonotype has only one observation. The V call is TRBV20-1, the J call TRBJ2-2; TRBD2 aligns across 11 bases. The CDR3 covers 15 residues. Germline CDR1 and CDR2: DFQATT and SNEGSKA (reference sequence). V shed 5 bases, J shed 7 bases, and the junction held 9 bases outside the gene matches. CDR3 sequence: CSAFGTSGPRGELFF. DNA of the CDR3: TGCAGTGCTTTCGGGACTAGCGGACCCCGCGGGGAGCTGTTTTTT.